This T cell receptor (beta chain) was sequenced in a study of blood T cell repertoires in COVID-19. The CDR3 is 15 residues long. From germline, CDR1 is MNHEY and CDR2 SVGAGI. Unmatched junction bases numbered 6, after V lost 6 bases and J lost 4 bases. This clone was observed a few times. The protocol was immunoSEQ multiplex PCR, while the TCRdb copy is restricted to in-frame clones and leaves out a portion. This table has 240,000 or so clones, approximately 90% appearing once. This receptor was obtained from a man aged 40-50 years who had recovered from COVID-19. Specimen: PBMCs or T cells enriched from blood (not recorded which). The rearrangement joins TRBV6-5 to TRBJ2-3; 11 bases are a match to TRBD2. CDR3 protein: CASRKGTSGPDTQYF. The CDR3, as DNA: TGTGCCAGCAGGAAAGGGACTAGCGGACCAGATACGCAGTATTTT.